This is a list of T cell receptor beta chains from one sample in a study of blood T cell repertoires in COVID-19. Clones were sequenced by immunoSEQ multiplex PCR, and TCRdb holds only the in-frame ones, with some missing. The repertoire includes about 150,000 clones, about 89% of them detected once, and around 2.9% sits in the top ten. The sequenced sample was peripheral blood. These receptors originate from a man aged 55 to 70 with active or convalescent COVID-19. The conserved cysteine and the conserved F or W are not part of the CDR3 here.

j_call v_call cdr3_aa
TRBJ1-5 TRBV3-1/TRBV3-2 ASSPNPYRDSNQPQH
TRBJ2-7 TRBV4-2 ASSQEVTSGGAWYEQY
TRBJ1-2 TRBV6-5 ASSRDTDYGYT
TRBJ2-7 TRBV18 ASSPGSPYEQY
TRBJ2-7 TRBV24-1 ATSEGDREQY
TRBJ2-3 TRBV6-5 ASSYSRDSIPQY
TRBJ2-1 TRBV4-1 ASRVSGTYNEQF
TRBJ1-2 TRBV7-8 ASSLTFARNYGYT
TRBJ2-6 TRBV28 ASSPSGGVSGANVLT
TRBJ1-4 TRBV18 ASSPPSRETNEKLF
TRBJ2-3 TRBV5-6 ASSPEAGTDTQY
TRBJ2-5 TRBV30 AWSRGQETQY
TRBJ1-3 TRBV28 ASSLLGGNTIY
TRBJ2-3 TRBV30 AWSLASSGGPDTQY
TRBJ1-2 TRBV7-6 ASSPQGRGGYT
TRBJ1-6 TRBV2 ASSYEGDNNSPLH
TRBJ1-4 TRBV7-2 ASSPRTGDEKLF
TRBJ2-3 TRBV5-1 ASSDSGTGPLDTQY
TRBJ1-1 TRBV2 ASGVGGTEAF
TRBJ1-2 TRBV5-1 ASSLAPGRQHNYGYT
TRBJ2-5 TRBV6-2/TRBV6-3 ASSPILETQY
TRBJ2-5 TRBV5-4 ASSLGQTAQETQY
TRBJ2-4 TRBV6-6 ASSPTSAGKNIQY
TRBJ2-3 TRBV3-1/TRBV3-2 ASSQRAGGGGTDTQY
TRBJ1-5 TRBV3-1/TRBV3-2 ASSQDSRIQGFSNQPQH
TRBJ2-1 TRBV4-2 ASSQAAGGTYNEQF
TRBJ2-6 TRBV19 ASKSHRSYSGANVLT
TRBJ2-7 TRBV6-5 ASRGGGTTYEQY
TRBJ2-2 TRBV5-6 ASSPWRASGGTGELF
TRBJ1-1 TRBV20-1 SARDSLEAF
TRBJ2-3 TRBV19 ASTPRGGPGDTQY
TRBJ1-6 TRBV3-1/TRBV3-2 ASSQANSPLH
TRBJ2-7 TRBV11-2 ASSPSYEQY
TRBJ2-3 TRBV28 ASSFGTTNTDTQY
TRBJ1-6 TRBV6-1 ASSEVPRQGSPLH
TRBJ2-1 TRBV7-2 ASSFRLVGYNEQF
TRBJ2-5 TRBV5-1 ASSLSQQETQY
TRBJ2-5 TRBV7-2 ASSSGLAGDQETQY
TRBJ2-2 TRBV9 ASSVAGASVGELF
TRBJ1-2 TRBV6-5 ASTDRGRVGYT
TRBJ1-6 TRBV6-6 ASSLGQVNSPLH